Below, one TCR beta chain is given with its context. The data stem from a study of technical replicates of blood from a handful of donors. This CDR3 is 11 amino acids long. V shed 7 bases and J shed 2 bases, with 7 bases lying between them. Germline-derived CDR1 and CDR2 are DFQATT and SNEGSKA (reference sequence). Some clones are missing from TCRdb's copy, which holds only in-frame ones; the method was immunoSEQ multiplex PCR. Altogether 75,000 to 95,000 clones are present, around 96% being singletons, with the ten largest covering around 0.4%. The sample was T cells isolated from PBMCs. The receptor was derived from a human donor in good health. J is TRBJ2-3 and V is TRBV20-1; tentatively, D is TRBD2 (5 bases). CDR3 sequence (DNA): TGCAGTGGGGAGACCACAGATACGCAGTATTTT. The encoded protein is CSGETTDTQYF.